These 23 T cell receptor beta chains share one sample of origin, sequenced in a study of blood T cell repertoires in COVID-19. Assay: immunoSEQ multiplex PCR; the TCRdb copy retains only in-frame clones and omits some. The profile shows approximately 270,000 clones, roughly 90% of them singletons. The sequencing sample was made of PBMCs or T cells enriched from blood (not recorded which). The receptors shown here come from a man aged 35-49 years who had been exposed to COVID-19.

The chain has TRBV9 and TRBJ1-2; D perhaps matches TRBD1 (5 bases). Per germline, CDR1 SGDLS and CDR2 YYNGEE. The CDR3 has 14 amino acids. V was shortened by 5 bases and J by 4 bases, with 15 bases between the two germline ends. In DNA, the CDR3 is TGTGCCAGCAGGGCAACAGGTCAACTCTATGGCTACACCTTC. Translating it yields CASRATGQLYGYTF.

The chain employs TRBV7-8 and TRBJ2-7; D may be TRBD1 (6 bases). Germline CDR1 reads SGHVS; CDR2 reads FQNEAQ. The CDR3 length is 16 residues. V dropped 4 bases and J dropped 3 bases, with 19 bases sitting between them. The CDR3 sequence: CASSYYKTGHNYEQYF. In nucleotides, the CDR3 is TGTGCCAGCAGCTATTACAAAACGGGACACAACTACGAGCAGTACTTC.

As to this clone: At one of its ends the junction is not consistent with the germline gene, which may arise from a read error. This chain joins TRBV20-1 and TRBJ2-7; 10 bases fit TRBD2. Germline CDR1 reads DFQATT; CDR2 reads SNEGSKA (reference sequence). The CDR3 covers 15 residues. In DNA form, the CDR3 reads TGCAGTGCTAGTATACCGGGACTAGCGACCACTGGGAAGGACTTC. It yields the protein CSASIPGLATTGKDF.

V and J are TRBV18 and TRBJ1-6; D is uncertain. The CDR3 sequence is 17 residues long. Germline CDR1 and CDR2: KGHSH and LQKENI. The ends were cut back, 2 bases at V and 3 bases at J, with 14 bases in the middle. Here the CDR3 DNA reads TGTGCCAGCTCACCAATAAGTTCTTCAGGCTATAATTCACCCCTCCACTTT. Its protein is CASSPISSSGYNSPLHF. The variable domain in full, with the rest retrieved from reference TRBV18 and TRBJ1-6, is NAGVMQNPRHLVRRRGQEARLRCSPMKGHSHVYWYRQLPEEGLKFMVYLQKENIIDESGMPKERFSAEFPKEGPSILRIQQVVRGDSAAYFCASSPISSSGYNSPLHFGNGTRLTVT.

The CDR3 protein is CASSVGGSGADTQYF. CDR3 DNA: TGTGCCAGTAGTGTGGGCGGGAGCGGCGCAGATACGCAGTATTTT. This chain connects TRBV19 to TRBJ2-3; 7 nucleotides match TRBD2. Per the germline V gene, CDR1 is LNHDA and CDR2 is SQIVND (reference sequence). This CDR3 has 15 amino acids. V was pared by 5 bases and J by 4 bases, with 9 bases of the junction left unmatched.

The CDR3 loop is CASSEGQGDTGELFF. DNA for the CDR3: TGTGCCAGCAGTGAGGGACAGGGGGACACCGGGGAGCTGTTTTTT. The rearrangement uses TRBV25-1 and TRBJ2-2; 11 bases agree with TRBD1. CDR1 MGHDK and CDR2 SYGVNS come from the germline V gene. The CDR3 runs 15 residues. With 3 bases clipped from V and 3 bases from J, the junction kept 0 bases outside the gene matches.

This clone was found a few times. Different DNA sequences within this sample yield the same CDR3. The V and J genes are TRBV20-1 and TRBJ1-1; unclear D gene. V was trimmed by 3 bases and J by 1 base, leaving 3 bases between them. Per the germline V gene, CDR1 is DFQATT and CDR2 is SNEGSKA (reference sequence). The CDR3 consists of 11 residues. This chain's CDR3 is CSASRNTEAFF. The CDR3 nucleotides read TGCAGTGCTAGCCGGAACACTGAAGCTTTCTTT.

DNA for the CDR3: TGTGCCAGCCAGGATCGGGACATCTATGGCTACACCTTC. Translation: CASQDRDIYGYTF. The chain joins TRBV28 to TRBJ1-2, with TRBD1 as a possible D gene (6 bases). The V end lost 8 bases, the J end lost 4 bases, and 14 bases lay between the germline ends. Germline loops: CDR1 MDHEN, CDR2 SYDVKM. This CDR3 region has 13 residues.

The rearrangement links TRBV27 to TRBJ2-7; 8 nucleotides line up with TRBD1. CDR1 and CDR2 from the germline V gene are MNHEY and SMNVEV (reference sequence). V shed 6 bases and J 7 bases; nucleotides not matched to a gene: 8. This CDR3 has 13 residues. The chain's CDR3 is CASRTDRELEQYF. The CDR3 DNA sequence: TGTGCCAGCAGGACGGACAGGGAATTGGAGCAGTACTTC.

V is TRBV19 and J is TRBJ2-1; tentatively, D is TRBD2 (6 bases). V gave up 3 bases and J gave up 5 bases, with 20 bases separating them. The CDR3 has 17 residues. Germline V gene sequence: CDR1 LNHDA, CDR2 SQIVND (reference sequence). The CDR3 coding sequence is TGTGCCAGTAGTATTATTCTGGTAGCGGATCCCAACAATGAGCAGTTCTTC. Its translation: CASSIILVADPNNEQFF. The full variable domain, in which reference TRBV19 and TRBJ2-1 provide the parts outside the CDR3, is DGGITQSPKYLFRKEGQNVTLSCEQNLNHDAMYWYRQDPGQGLRLIYYSQIVNDFQKGDIAEGYSVSREKKESFPLTVTSAQKNPTAFYLCASSIILVADPNNEQFFGPGTRLTVL.

The chain links TRBV30 to TRBJ1-3; D is unclear. V was cut by 4 bases and J by 0 bases, with 16 bases left in between. The CDR3 is 16 residues long. Germline CDR1 GTSNPN, CDR2 SVGIG (reference sequence). CDR3 bases: TGTGCCTGGACCAACCCGTGGGCCCTCTCTGGAAACACCATATATTTT. It specifies CAWTNPWALSGNTIYF.

This chain joins TRBV7-3 and TRBJ2-6, with TRBD1 as a possible D gene (6 bases). The V end lost 3 bases, the J end lost 1 base, and 16 bases lay between the germline ends. The CDR3 consists of 18 residues. Germline V CDR1 and CDR2: SGHTA, FQGTGA. DNA for the CDR3: TGTGCCAGCAGCTTTCTAGGGGGACACCCATCTGGGGCCAACGTCCTGACTTTC. Amino acids: CASSFLGGHPSGANVLTF.

Written as DNA, the CDR3 is TGTGCCACACTAATGAAGCGGGAGGGCCCCGACACCGGGGAGCTGTTTTTT. Encoded protein: CATLMKREGPDTGELFF. The genes are TRBV28 and TRBJ2-2; 10 bases map to TRBD2. The CDR3 runs 17 residues. Germline trimming cut 10 bases from V and 3 bases from J; bases unmatched to any gene: 14. Germline CDR1 reads MDHEN; CDR2 reads SYDVKM.

J is TRBJ1-5 and V is TRBV4-2, with a possible D match to TRBD1 (6 bases). CDR1 and CDR2 from the germline V gene are LGHNA and YNFKEQ. The CDR3 is made up of 19 amino acids. V gave up 4 bases and J gave up 3 bases, with 25 bases separating them. CDR3 region: CASSRSKGGPEAPNQPQHF. The CDR3 DNA reads TGTGCCAGCAGCCGATCAAAGGGGGGGCCTGAGGCCCCCAATCAGCCCCAGCATTTT.

The chain uses TRBV5-4 and TRBJ1-1; D unclear. Germline V CDR1 and CDR2: SGHNT, YYREEE (reference sequence). Trimming pared 4 bases from V and 1 base from J, leaving 11 bases between. The CDR3 is 14 amino acids. This CDR3 is CASSTGLSNTEAFF. The CDR3 DNA follows: TGTGCCAGCAGCACTGGACTTTCGAACACTGAAGCTTTCTTT. The full variable domain, rest sourced from reference TRBV5-4 and TRBJ1-1, is ETGVTQSPTHLIKTRGQQVTLRCSSQSGHNTVSWYQQALGQGPQFIFQYYREEENGRGNFPPRFSGLQFPNYSSELNVNALELDDSALYLCASSTGLSNTEAFFGQGTRLTVV.

V usage is TRBV30 and J usage is TRBJ2-1, with 11 bases lining up with TRBD2. The germline V gene encodes CDR1 GTSNPN and CDR2 SVGIG (reference sequence). CDR3 length equals 15 residues. J gave up 5 bases and V 3 bases, and 6 bases lay outside the gene matches. The CDR3 spells CAWRKGTSGDNEQFF. The CDR3 DNA follows: TGTGCCTGGAGGAAGGGGACTAGCGGTGACAATGAGCAGTTCTTC.

J is TRBJ2-5 and V is TRBV11-2, with TRBD1 matching 7 bases. This CDR3 is built from 14 residues. V was pared by 5 bases and J by 6 bases, with 9 bases of the junction left unmatched. Germline CDR1 reads SGHAT; CDR2 reads FQNNGV. In DNA form, the CDR3 reads TGTGCCAGCAGCCGTTTACAGGGGATGAAGACCCAGTACTTC. Protein: CASSRLQGMKTQYF.

CDR3 in DNA: TGTGCCAGCAGCTTATTTTTGCTGATACGGGACAGGGATTTTTTCGGCATTCAGTACTTC. Amino acids: CASSLFLLIRDRDFFGIQYF. The genes are TRBV7-3 and TRBJ2-4, with TRBD1 identical over 9 bases. V dropped 2 bases and J dropped 9; count of bases not matched to a gene: 23. Germline CDR1 SGHTA, CDR2 FQGTGA. The length of the CDR3 is 20 residues.

The rearrangement links TRBV30 to TRBJ1-1; 7 bases align to TRBD1. Germline V gene sequence: CDR1 GTSNPN, CDR2 SVGIG (reference sequence). With V trimmed by 0 bases and J by 7 bases, 11 bases remained unmatched. The CDR3 spans 15 residues. The chain's CDR3 is CAWSVLLGQGGEAFF. The CDR3 bases are TGTGCCTGGAGTGTACTTTTGGGTCAGGGGGGTGAAGCTTTCTTT.

This rearrangement joins TRBV4-1 to TRBJ1-2, with TRBD1 as a possible D gene (6 bases). With 3 bases removed from V and 3 bases from J, the gap between germline ends came to 17 bases. The CDR3 runs 16 residues. Germline V gives CDR1 MGHRA, CDR2 YSYEKL. CDR3 coding DNA: TGCGCCAGCAGCCAGCCGACCGGGACACCTCACTATGGCTACACCTTC. Protein product: CASSQPTGTPHYGYTF.

The chain couples TRBV9 to TRBJ1-2; D may be TRBD1 (6 bases). Germline V gene sequence: CDR1 SGDLS, CDR2 YYNGEE. This CDR3 has 16 amino acids. The V gene lost 0 bases and the J gene lost 0 bases, with 12 bases spanning the gap. The CDR3 reads CASSVETGATNYGYTF. CDR3 nucleotides: TGTGCCAGCAGCGTAGAGACAGGAGCTACTAACTATGGCTACACCTTC.

V is TRBV10-2 and J is TRBJ2-7; tentative D call: TRBD1 (6 bases). This CDR3 spans 13 amino acids. Trimming took 5 bases from V and 3 from J, leaving 11 bases between them. Germline V CDR1 and CDR2: WSHSY, SAAADI. The CDR3 sequence is CASSLNRVYEQYF. DNA for the CDR3: TGCGCCAGCAGTCTCAACAGGGTCTACGAGCAGTACTTC.

The chain carries TRBV28 and TRBJ1-5, with a tentative D call TRBD1 (6 bases). This CDR3 is 13 amino acids long. Trimming shortened V by 5 bases and J by 8 bases, and 13 bases separated the two germline ends. In germline, CDR1 is MDHEN, CDR2 SYDVKM. The CDR3 loop reads CASSTGSWKPQHF. The CDR3 coding sequence is TGTGCCAGCAGTACAGGGTCATGGAAGCCCCAGCATTTT.